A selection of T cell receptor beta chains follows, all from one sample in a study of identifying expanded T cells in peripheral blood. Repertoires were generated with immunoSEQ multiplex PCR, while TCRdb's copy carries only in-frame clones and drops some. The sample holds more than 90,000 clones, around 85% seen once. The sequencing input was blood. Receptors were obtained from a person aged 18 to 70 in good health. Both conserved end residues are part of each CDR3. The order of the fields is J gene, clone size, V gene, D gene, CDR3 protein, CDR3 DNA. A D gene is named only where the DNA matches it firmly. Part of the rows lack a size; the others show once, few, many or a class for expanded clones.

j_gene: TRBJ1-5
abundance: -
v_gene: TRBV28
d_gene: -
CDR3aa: CASSLGIGFSNQPQHF
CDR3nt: TGTGCCAGCAGTTTGGGCATCGGGTTTAGCAATCAGCCCCAGCATTTT

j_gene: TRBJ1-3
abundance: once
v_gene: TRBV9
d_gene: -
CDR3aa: CASSPPPGNTIYF
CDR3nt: TGTGCCAGCAGCCCACCTCCTGGAAACACCATATATTTT

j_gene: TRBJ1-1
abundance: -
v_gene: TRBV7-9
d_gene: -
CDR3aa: CASSLTDEAFF
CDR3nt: TGTGCCAGCAGCTTGACGGATGAAGCTTTCTTT

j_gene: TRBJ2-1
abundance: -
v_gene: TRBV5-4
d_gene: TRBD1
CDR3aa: CASSLGTGDNEQFF
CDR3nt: TGTGCCAGCAGCTTAGGGACAGGGGACAATGAGCAGTTCTTC

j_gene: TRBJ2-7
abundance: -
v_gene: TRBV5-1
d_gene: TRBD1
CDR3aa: CASSFNRGRYEQYF
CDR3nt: TGCGCCAGCAGCTTTAACAGGGGGCGATACGAGCAGTACTTC

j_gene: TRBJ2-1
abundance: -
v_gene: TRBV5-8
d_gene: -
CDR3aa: CASSPTASEGHEQFF
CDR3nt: TGTGCCAGCAGCCCAACGGCTAGCGAGGGGCATGAGCAGTTCTTC

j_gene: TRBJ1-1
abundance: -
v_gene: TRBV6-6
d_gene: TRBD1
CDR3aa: CASSPQGALSEAFF
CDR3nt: TGTGCCAGCAGTCCGCAGGGGGCACTTTCTGAAGCTTTCTTT

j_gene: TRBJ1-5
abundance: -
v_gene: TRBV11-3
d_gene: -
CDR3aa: CARQRNRDHSNQPQHF
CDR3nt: TGTGCCCGCCAGCGGAACAGGGACCATAGCAATCAGCCCCAGCATTTT

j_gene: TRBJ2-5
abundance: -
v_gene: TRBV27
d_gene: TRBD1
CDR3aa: CASSLSPQGAGETQYF
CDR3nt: TGTGCCAGCAGTTTATCGCCACAGGGGGCGGGAGAGACCCAGTACTTC

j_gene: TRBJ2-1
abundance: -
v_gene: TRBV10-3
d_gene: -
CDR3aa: CAISFQGMYNEQFF
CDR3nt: TGTGCCATCAGTTTCCAGGGCATGTACAATGAGCAGTTCTTC

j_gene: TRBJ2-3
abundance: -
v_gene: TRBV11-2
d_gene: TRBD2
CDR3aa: CAVFGSVAGVPTDTQYF
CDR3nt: TGTGCCGTCTTCGGTTCGGTAGCGGGGGTCCCCACAGATACGCAGTATTTT

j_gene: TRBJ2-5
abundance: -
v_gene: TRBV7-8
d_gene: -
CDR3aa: CASSLQTRTQYF
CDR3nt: TGTGCCAGCAGCTTACAGACGAGGACCCAGTACTTC

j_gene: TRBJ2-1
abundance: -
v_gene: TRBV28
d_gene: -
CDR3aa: CASSPPSGPGNEQFF
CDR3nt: TGTGCCAGCAGTCCACCCTCGGGTCCGGGCAATGAGCAGTTCTTC

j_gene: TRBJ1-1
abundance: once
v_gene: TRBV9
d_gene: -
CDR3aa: CASSLRAGGLEAFF
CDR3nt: TGTGCCAGCAGCCTTCGAGCGGGGGGCCTTGAAGCTTTCTTT

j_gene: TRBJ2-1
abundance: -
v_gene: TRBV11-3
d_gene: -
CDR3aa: CASSRQSSYNEQFF
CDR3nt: TGTGCCAGCAGCCGACAGTCCTCCTACAATGAGCAGTTCTTC

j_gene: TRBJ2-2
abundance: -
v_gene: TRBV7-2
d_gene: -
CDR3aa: CASSPRLNTGELFF
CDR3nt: TGTGCCAGCAGCCCCCGACTCAATACCGGGGAGCTGTTTTTT

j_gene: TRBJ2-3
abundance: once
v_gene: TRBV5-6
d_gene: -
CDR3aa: CASSVTGSTDTQYF
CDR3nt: TGTGCCAGCAGCGTTACTGGCTCCACAGATACGCAGTATTTT

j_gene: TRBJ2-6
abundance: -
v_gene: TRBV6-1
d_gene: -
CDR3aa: CASSDWPNSGANVLTF
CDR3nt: TGTGCCAGCAGTGACTGGCCTAACTCTGGGGCCAACGTCCTGACTTTC

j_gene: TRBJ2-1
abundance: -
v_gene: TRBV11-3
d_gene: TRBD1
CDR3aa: CASSSTGYYNEQFF
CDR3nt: TGTGCCAGCAGCTCGACAGGGTACTACAATGAGCAGTTCTTC

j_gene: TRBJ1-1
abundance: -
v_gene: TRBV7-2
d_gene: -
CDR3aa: CASSYRAGDRFAFF
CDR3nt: TGTGCCAGCAGCTACAGGGCCGGGGATAGGTTCGCTTTCTTT

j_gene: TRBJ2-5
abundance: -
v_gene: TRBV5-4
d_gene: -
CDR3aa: CASSLQETQYF
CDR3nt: TGTGCCAGCAGCTTACAAGAGACCCAGTACTTC

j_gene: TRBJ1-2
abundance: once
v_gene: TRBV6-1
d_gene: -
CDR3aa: CASSERFRDGYTF
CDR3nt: TGTGCCAGCAGTGAACGGTTTAGGGATGGCTACACCTTC

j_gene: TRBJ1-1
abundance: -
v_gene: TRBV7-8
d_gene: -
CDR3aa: CASSLDARTEAFF
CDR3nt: TGTGCCAGCAGCTTGGACGCCCGGACTGAAGCTTTCTTT

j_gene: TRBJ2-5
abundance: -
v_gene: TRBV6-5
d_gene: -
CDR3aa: CASSYSGGRETQYF
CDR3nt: TGTGCCAGCAGTTACTCGGGGGGAAGGGAGACCCAGTACTTC

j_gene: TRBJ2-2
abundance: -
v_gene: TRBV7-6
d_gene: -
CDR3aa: CASSFGLRRSDTGELFF
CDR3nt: TGTGCCAGCAGCTTCGGGCTGAGGAGGTCGGACACCGGGGAGCTGTTTTTT

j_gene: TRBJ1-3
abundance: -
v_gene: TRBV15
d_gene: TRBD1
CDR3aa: CATSRDRGTGGTIYF
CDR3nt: TGTGCCACCAGCAGAGATCGAGGAACAGGGGGGACCATATATTTT

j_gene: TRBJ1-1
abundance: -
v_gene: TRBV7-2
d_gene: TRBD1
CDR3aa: CASSLDGRQGSVDTEAFF
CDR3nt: TGTGCCAGCAGCTTAGACGGGAGACAGGGATCGGTCGACACTGAAGCTTTCTTT

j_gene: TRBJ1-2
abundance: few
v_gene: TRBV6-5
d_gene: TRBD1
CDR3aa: CASRPGQEVYGYTF
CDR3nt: TGTGCCAGCAGACCCGGACAGGAAGTCTATGGCTACACCTTC

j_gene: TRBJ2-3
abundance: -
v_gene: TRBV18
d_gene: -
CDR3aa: CASSPPSGASTQYF
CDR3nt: TGTGCCAGCTCACCACCTTCTGGGGCCTCGACGCAGTATTTT

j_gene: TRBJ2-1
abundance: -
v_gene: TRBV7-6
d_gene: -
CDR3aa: CASSFPEGQWGGPTVYNEQFF
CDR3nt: TGTGCCAGCAGCTTCCCTGAGGGTCAGTGGGGGGGGCCGACGGTTTACAATGAGCAGTTCTTC

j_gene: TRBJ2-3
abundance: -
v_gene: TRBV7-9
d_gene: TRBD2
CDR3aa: CASSREGSDTQYF
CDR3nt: TGTGCCAGCAGCAGGGAGGGGTCAGATACGCAGTATTTT

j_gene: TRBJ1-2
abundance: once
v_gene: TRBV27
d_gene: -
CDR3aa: CATRAPQSRYGYTF
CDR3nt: TGTGCCACCCGAGCCCCTCAGTCCCGCTATGGCTACACCTTC

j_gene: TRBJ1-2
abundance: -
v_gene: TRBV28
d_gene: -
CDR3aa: CASSSSHRDVYGYTF
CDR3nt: TGTGCCAGCAGTTCTTCCCATCGGGACGTCTATGGCTACACCTTC

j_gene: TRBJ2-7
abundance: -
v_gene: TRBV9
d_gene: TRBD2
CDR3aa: CASSVGTSGATVYEQYF
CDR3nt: TGTGCCAGCAGCGTCGGGACTAGCGGGGCTACTGTCTACGAGCAGTACTTC

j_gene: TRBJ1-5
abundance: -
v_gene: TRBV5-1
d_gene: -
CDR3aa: CASSSGGPNQPQHF
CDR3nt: TGCGCCAGCAGCTCCGGGGGCCCAAATCAGCCCCAGCATTTT

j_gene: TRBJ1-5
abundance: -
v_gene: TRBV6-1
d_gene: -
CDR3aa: CASSPVTGGGQPQHF
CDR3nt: TGTGCCAGCAGCCCCGTGACGGGGGGCGGGCAGCCCCAGCATTTT

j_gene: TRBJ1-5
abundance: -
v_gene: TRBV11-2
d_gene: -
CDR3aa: CASSPSGIYQPQHF
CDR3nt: TGTGCCAGCAGCCCCTCGGGGATTTATCAGCCCCAGCATTTT

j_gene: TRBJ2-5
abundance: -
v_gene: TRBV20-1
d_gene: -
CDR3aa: CSAPVGETQYF
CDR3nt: TGCAGTGCTCCTGTCGGAGAGACCCAGTACTTC

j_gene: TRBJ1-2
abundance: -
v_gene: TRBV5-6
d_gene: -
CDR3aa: CASSWGTALAGYTF
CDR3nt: TGTGCCAGCAGCTGGGGGACGGCCTTGGCTGGCTACACCTTC

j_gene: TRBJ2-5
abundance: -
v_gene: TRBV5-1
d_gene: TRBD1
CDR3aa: CASSKTGQQETQYF
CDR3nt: TGCGCCAGCAGTAAGACAGGGCAACAAGAGACCCAGTACTTC

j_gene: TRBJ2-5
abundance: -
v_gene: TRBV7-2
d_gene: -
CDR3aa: CASSLNQETQYF
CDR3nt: TGTGCCAGCAGCCTCAACCAAGAGACCCAGTACTTC

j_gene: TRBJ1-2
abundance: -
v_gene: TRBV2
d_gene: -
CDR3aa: CASSADGYTF
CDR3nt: TGTGCCAGCAGTGCGGATGGCTACACCTTC

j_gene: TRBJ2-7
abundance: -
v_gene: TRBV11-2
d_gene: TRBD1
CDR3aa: CASSLGTRQGAYEQYF
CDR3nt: TGTGCCAGCAGCTTAGGAACCCGACAGGGGGCCTACGAGCAGTACTTC

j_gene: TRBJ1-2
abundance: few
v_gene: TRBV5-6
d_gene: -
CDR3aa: CASSLGRGYGYGYTF
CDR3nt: TGTGCCAGCAGCTTGGGGAGGGGATACGGGTATGGCTACACCTTC

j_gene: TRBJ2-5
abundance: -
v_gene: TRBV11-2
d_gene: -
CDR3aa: CASSLGGNPGETQYF
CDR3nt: TGTGCCAGCAGCTTAGGGGGAAATCCCGGGGAGACCCAGTACTTC

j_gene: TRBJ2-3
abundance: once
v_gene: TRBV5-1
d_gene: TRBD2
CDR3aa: CASSVLAGGPGITDTQYF
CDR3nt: TGCGCCAGCAGCGTACTAGCGGGGGGGCCTGGTATCACAGATACGCAGTATTTT

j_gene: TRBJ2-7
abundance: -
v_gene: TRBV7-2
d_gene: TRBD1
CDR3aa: CASSLDRESDEQYF
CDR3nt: TGTGCCAGCAGCCTAGACAGGGAAAGTGACGAGCAGTACTTC

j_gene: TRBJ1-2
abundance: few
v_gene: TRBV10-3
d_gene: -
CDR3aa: CAISESVLPNGYTF
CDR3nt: TGTGCCATCAGTGAGTCTGTCCTGCCCAATGGCTACACCTTC

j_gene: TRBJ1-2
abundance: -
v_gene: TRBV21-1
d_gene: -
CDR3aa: CASSKVGGDGNYGYTF
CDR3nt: TGTGCCAGCAGCAAAGTAGGAGGGGACGGGAACTATGGCTACACCTTC

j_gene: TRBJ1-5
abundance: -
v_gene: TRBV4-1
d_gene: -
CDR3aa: CASSPEERQPQHF
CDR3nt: TGCGCCAGCAGCCCAGAGGAAAGGCAGCCCCAGCATTTT

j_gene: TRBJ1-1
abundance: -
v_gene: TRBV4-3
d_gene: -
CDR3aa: CASSQGPHEATEAFF
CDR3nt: TGCGCCAGCAGCCAAGGGCCTCATGAGGCCACTGAAGCTTTCTTT

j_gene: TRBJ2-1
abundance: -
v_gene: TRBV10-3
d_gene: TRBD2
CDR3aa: CAISEPGGRTSSYNEQFF
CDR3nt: TGTGCCATCAGTGAGCCGGGCGGGAGGACCAGCTCCTACAATGAGCAGTTCTTC

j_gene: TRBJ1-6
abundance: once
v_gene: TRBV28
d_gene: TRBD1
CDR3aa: CASSPIGTGSIQDSPLHF
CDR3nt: TGTGCCAGCAGTCCTATCGGGACAGGGTCCATACAGGATTCACCCCTCCACTTT

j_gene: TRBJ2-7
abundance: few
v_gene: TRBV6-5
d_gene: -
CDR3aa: CASSYKESDEQYF
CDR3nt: TGTGCCAGCAGTTACAAGGAATCCGACGAGCAGTACTTC

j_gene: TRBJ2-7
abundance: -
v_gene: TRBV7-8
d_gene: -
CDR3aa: CASRMGGRSYEQYF
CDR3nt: TGTGCCAGCAGAATGGGCGGGCGGTCCTACGAGCAGTACTTC

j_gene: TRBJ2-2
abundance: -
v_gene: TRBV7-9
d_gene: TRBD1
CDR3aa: CASSWDSNGELFF
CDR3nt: TGTGCCAGCAGCTGGGACAGTAACGGGGAGCTGTTTTTT

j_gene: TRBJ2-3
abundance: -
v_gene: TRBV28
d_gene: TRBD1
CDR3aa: CASSLASDRGPLDTQYF
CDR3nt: TGTGCCAGCAGTTTAGCCTCGGACAGGGGGCCCTTAGATACGCAGTATTTT

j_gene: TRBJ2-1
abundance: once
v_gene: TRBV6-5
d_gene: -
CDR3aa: CASRQTGTQQFF
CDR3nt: TGTGCCAGCAGGCAAACAGGGACACAGCAGTTCTTC

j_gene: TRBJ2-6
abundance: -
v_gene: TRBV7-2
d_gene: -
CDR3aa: CASSLALTSGGANVLTF
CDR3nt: TGTGCCAGCAGCTTAGCGCTGACGAGTGGTGGGGCCAACGTCCTGACTTTC